The 2 T cell receptor beta chains listed next were all sequenced from one sample in a study of response to subunit inactivated influenza vaccine. TCRdb re-analysed the RT-PCR reads in MiXCR, keeping a single row per CDR3 protein. This repertoire shows under 800,000 distinct CDR3 sequences, more than 11% found once; its top ten account for 5.5% to 8%. The starting material was PBMCs from blood, obtained 14 to 15 days before vaccination. The source is a man aged 50-59 years who received an inactivated influenza vaccine.

The gene calls are TRBV7-2 and TRBJ1-1, with D possibly matching TRBD1 (5 bases). From germline, CDR1 is SGHTA and CDR2 FQGNSA. The CDR3 contains 15 residues. V was pared by 5 bases and J by 1 base, with 14 bases between. The DNA for the CDR3 is TGTGCCAGCAGCCAGATAGGGGCCGGGAACACTGAAGCTTTCTTT. It encodes CASSQIGAGNTEAFF.

In this sample, this clonotype turned up many times. The chain uses TRBV12-3 or TRBV12-4 and TRBJ2-5, with D hard to call. The germline V and J ends were trimmed by 5 bases and 2 bases, with 6 bases remaining between them. The CDR3 runs 12 residues. CDR3 DNA: TGTGCCAGCAGTAAGGTTCAAGAGACCCAGTACTTC. Protein: CASSKVQETQYF.